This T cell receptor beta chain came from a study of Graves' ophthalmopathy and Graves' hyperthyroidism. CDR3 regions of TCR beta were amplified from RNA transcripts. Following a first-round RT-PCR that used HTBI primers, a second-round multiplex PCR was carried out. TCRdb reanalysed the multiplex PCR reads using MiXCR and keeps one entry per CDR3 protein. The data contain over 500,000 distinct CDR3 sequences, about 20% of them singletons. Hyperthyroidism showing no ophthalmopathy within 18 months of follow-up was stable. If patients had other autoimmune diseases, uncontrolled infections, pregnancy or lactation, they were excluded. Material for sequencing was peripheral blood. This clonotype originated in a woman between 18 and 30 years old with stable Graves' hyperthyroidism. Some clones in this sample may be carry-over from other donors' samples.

CDR3 protein: CAISETGGVFTEAFF. CDR3 in DNA: TGTGCCATCAGTGAGACCGGGGGCGTCTTCACTGAAGCTTTCTTT. The rearrangement joins TRBV10-3 to TRBJ1-1; TRBD1 is a possible D gene (6 bases). V was pared by 2 bases and J by 4 bases, with 14 bases between. CDR1 and CDR2 from the germline V gene are ENHRY and SYGVKD. This CDR3 is built from 15 residues.